The 22 T cell receptor beta chains listed next were all sequenced from one sample in a study of follicular helper T cells after annual influenza vaccination (dated by TCRdb to between 2016 and 2019). Taken with the paper, the label for time point translates to: 2015-2016 season, pre-vaccination. The library was generated by the immunoSEQ multiplex PCR assay. Sourced from immuneACCESS, this table was stored by TCRdb with only in-frame sequences that have V and J called. A share of the clones is absent; for the studies checked, an unresolved V gene accounts for under half, and the remainder has no known explanation. For this sample there are about 9,400 clones; roughly 82% appear just once. The top ten clonotypes cover 1.5% of the sample. Here the sequenced sample was CXCR5+ CD38- circulating T follicular helper cells from blood, taken on the day of influenza vaccination. The label giving this sample's cell subset or site can be read as: circulating Tfh, non-naive CD4+CXCR5+PD-1+ (ICOS+CD38+ or ICOS-CD38-). The receptors originated from an adult who received the influenza vaccine.

The V call is TRBV2, the J call TRBJ2-7; 7 bases fit TRBD1. The CDR3 sequence is 13 residues long. V shed 6 bases and J 3 bases; nucleotides not matched to a gene: 5. Germline CDR1 SNHLY, CDR2 FYNNEI. CDR3 coding DNA: TGTGCCAGCAGCTGGAGGACAGGCTACGAGCAGTACTTC. Its translation is CASSWRTGYEQYF.

V and J are TRBV29-1 and TRBJ1-1, with TRBD1 matching 7 bases. Germline V gives CDR1 SQVTM, CDR2 ANQGSEA. There are 16 residues in the CDR3. V lost 5 bases and J lost 4; bases outside the gene matches: 16. CDR3 in DNA: TGCAGCGTTTCCGGGGGTACAGGGGCCTTACTCACTGAAGCTTTCTTT. This encodes CSVSGGTGALLTEAFF.

The gene calls are TRBV18 and TRBJ2-3, with D uncertain. Trimming cost V 3 bases and J 0 bases, with 4 bases left between them. The CDR3 has 13 residues. Germline CDR1 and CDR2: KGHSH and LQKENI. The CDR3 region is CASSPGSTDTQYF. The CDR3 DNA is TGTGCCAGCTCACCGGGTAGCACAGATACGCAGTATTTT. Drawing the rest from reference TRBV18 and TRBJ2-3, the complete variable domain is NAGVMQNPRHLVRRRGQEARLRCSPMKGHSHVYWYRQLPEEGLKFMVYLQKENIIDESGMPKERFSAEFPKEGPSILRIQQVVRGDSAAYFCASSPGSTDTQYFGPGTRLTVL.

As DNA, the CDR3 is TGTGCCAGCAGTGAGGGGTATAGCGGCAGCACAGATACGCAGTATTTT. It codes for CASSEGYSGSTDTQYF. The gene calls are TRBV6-1 and TRBJ2-3, with D possibly TRBD2 on 6 matching bases. V lost 3 bases to trimming and J lost 0 bases, with 13 bases between them. The CDR3 is 16 amino acids. Germline V gene data show CDR1 as MNHNS and CDR2 as SASEGT.

The chain recombines TRBV6-5 with TRBJ2-2; 10 bases match TRBD2. J gave up 6 bases and V 6 bases, and 4 bases lay outside the gene matches. The CDR3 sequence is 14 residues long. CDR1 is MNHEY, CDR2 SVGAGI, per germline. For the CDR3, the DNA is TGTGCCAGCAGGTTTCTAGCGGGAGCCGGGGAGCTGTTTTTT. Protein product: CASRFLAGAGELFF.

The rearrangement links TRBV19 to TRBJ2-2, with no clear D. Trimming stripped 7 bases from V and 0 bases from J, with 6 bases between. Germline loops: CDR1 LNHDA, CDR2 SQIVND (reference sequence). The CDR3 is 13 residues long. The CDR3 spells CASMVSNTGELFF. For the CDR3, the DNA is TGTGCCAGTATGGTCTCGAACACCGGGGAGCTGTTTTTT.

V gene TRBV7-8 combines with J gene TRBJ1-1; D remains unclear. Trimming left V 5 bases short and J 3 bases short, with 19 bases between. The CDR3 consists of 16 residues. Germline V gene data show CDR1 as SGHVS and CDR2 as FQNEAQ. CDR3 DNA sequence: TGTGCCAGCAGCGCAGCCGGGAACCGGGTGGACACTGAAGCTTTCTTT. As protein: CASSAAGNRVDTEAFF.

The chain employs TRBV18 and TRBJ2-1; TRBD2 matches at 8 bases. This CDR3 has 14 amino acids. V lost 3 bases and J lost 9; bases outside the gene matches: 7. Germline CDR1 reads KGHSH; CDR2 reads LQKENI. The CDR3 here is CASSPQGLEGEQFF. The CDR3 DNA sequence: TGTGCCAGCTCACCTCAGGGACTAGAGGGTGAGCAGTTCTTC.

The chain joins TRBV4-1 to TRBJ2-1; D ambiguous. The V end lost 0 bases, the J end lost 0 bases, and 15 bases lay between the germline ends. Germline assignment: CDR1 MGHRA and CDR2 YSYEKL. The CDR3 spans 18 residues. This chain's CDR3 is CASSQEGFVPSSYNEQFF. Written as DNA, the CDR3 is TGCGCCAGCAGCCAAGAGGGGTTCGTTCCGAGCTCCTACAATGAGCAGTTCTTC.

The CDR3 spells CASRLGTGPYEQYF. The DNA for the CDR3 is TGTGCCAGCAGACTCGGGACAGGGCCTTACGAGCAGTACTTC. The J gene is TRBJ2-7, the V gene TRBV27; 9 bases match TRBD1. Trimming removed 6 bases from V and 4 bases from J; junction bases left unmatched: 7. The CDR3 has 14 amino acids. Germline V lookup: CDR1 MNHEY, CDR2 SMNVEV (reference sequence).

The sample holds one count of this clone. V usage is TRBV6-9 and J usage is TRBJ1-1; possibly TRBD1 for D (6 bases). Trimming took 1 base from V and 0 from J, leaving 12 bases between them. This CDR3 is built from 16 residues. Germline V lookup: CDR1 MNHGY, CDR2 SVAAGI. CDR3 coding DNA: TGTGCCAGCAGTTATTGGGGGGGGGCTGTGAACACTGAAGCTTTCTTT. Translating gives CASSYWGGAVNTEAFF.

The genes are TRBV6-1 and TRBJ2-6, with D unresolved. Trimming shortened V by 6 bases and J by 0 bases, and 9 bases separated the two germline ends. This CDR3 comprises 15 residues. CDR1 and CDR2 (germline): MNHNS, SASEGT. As DNA, the CDR3 is TGTGCCAGCAGAATTGACACCTCTGGGGCCAACGTCCTGACTTTC. Its protein product is CASRIDTSGANVLTF.

The chain links TRBV5-4 to TRBJ2-1; 8 bases match TRBD1. This CDR3 spans 14 amino acids. The V segment lost 4 bases and the J segment 4 bases; nucleotides outside the gene matches: 4. Germline V gives CDR1 SGHNT, CDR2 YYREEE (reference sequence). CDR3 amino acids: CASSPGQVYNEQFF. DNA for the CDR3: TGTGCCAGCAGCCCGGGACAGGTTTACAATGAGCAGTTCTTC.

The chain carries TRBV2 and TRBJ2-3; TRBD1 aligns across 11 bases. Losses at the gene ends were 0 bases for V and 1 base for J; bases not matched to a gene: 3. The CDR3 runs to 17 residues. Germline CDR1 SNHLY, CDR2 FYNNEI. The CDR3 region has the DNA TGTGCCAGCAGTGAAGCGCCGGGACAGGGGGGCACAGATACGCAGTATTTT. It yields the protein CASSEAPGQGGTDTQYF.

The chain combines TRBV2 with TRBJ1-1; tentative D call: TRBD1 (5 bases). Germline V gene lookup returns CDR1 SNHLY and CDR2 FYNNEI. Between the trimmed V and J ends, which lost 0 bases and 5 bases, there was a span of 10 bases. This CDR3 spans 14 amino acids. This CDR3 is CASSEALRGTEAFF. DNA of the CDR3: TGTGCCAGCAGTGAAGCGCTTCGGGGGACTGAAGCTTTCTTT.

This clone was counted once. The rearrangement uses TRBV5-5 and TRBJ2-3; the match to TRBD1 covers 7 bases. The CDR3 has 17 amino acids. Germline V CDR1 and CDR2: SGHKS, YYEKEE (reference sequence). The J segment lost 3 bases and the V segment lost 5 bases, leaving 15 bases of the junction unmatched. Here the CDR3 reads CASSLGPRQGGTDTQYF. The CDR3 bases are TGTGCCAGCAGTTTAGGCCCAAGACAGGGCGGTACAGATACGCAGTATTTT.

The chain has TRBV5-4 and TRBJ2-3, with 7 bases aligning to TRBD2. CDR1 and CDR2 (germline): SGHNT, YYREEE (reference sequence). Trimming took 3 bases from V and 1 from J; bases not matched to a gene: 8. CDR3 length: 16 amino acids. CDR3 sequence: CASSSRLAGGTDTQYF. The CDR3 bases are TGTGCCAGCAGCTCGCGTCTGGCGGGAGGCACAGATACGCAGTATTTT.

The genes are TRBV9 and TRBJ2-2; D is uncertain. Germline lookup yields CDR1 SGDLS and CDR2 YYNGEE. Trimming took 4 bases from V and 11 from J, leaving 15 bases between them. The CDR3 sequence is 13 residues long. CDR3 nucleotide sequence: TGTGCCAGCAGCCCTGGACGAGGACGAGAGCTGTTTTTT. It specifies CASSPGRGRELFF.

The chain joins TRBV9 to TRBJ2-1; D ambiguous. Per germline, CDR1 SGDLS and CDR2 YYNGEE. This CDR3 has 14 amino acids. V was trimmed by 4 bases and J by 5 bases, leaving 13 bases between them. This CDR3 reads CASSLRRIDNEQFF. CDR3 DNA: TGTGCCAGCAGCCTCCGACGGATAGACAATGAGCAGTTCTTC.

V gene TRBV5-6 combines with J gene TRBJ2-4, with D unclear. CDR1 is SGHDT, CDR2 YYEEEE, per germline. V shed 4 bases and J shed 0 bases, with 14 bases lying between them. The CDR3 is 16 amino acids. CDR3: CASSATAFLAKNIQYF. The CDR3 nucleotides read TGTGCCAGCAGCGCAACAGCCTTCTTAGCCAAAAACATTCAGTACTTC.

The chain uses TRBV15 and TRBJ2-2; D gene unclear. Trimming removed 0 bases from V and 0 bases from J, with 5 bases in between. The CDR3 runs 15 residues. CDR1 is LNHNV, CDR2 YYDKDF, per germline (reference sequence). The CDR3 sequence: CATSRDFSNTGELFF. The CDR3, as DNA: TGTGCCACCAGCAGAGATTTCTCGAACACCGGGGAGCTGTTTTTT.

This chain uses TRBV2 with TRBJ1-2, with a possible D match to TRBD1 (5 bases). CDR1 and CDR2 (germline): SNHLY, FYNNEI. V lost 6 bases to trimming and J lost 8 bases, with 13 bases between them. The CDR3 totals 12 residues. The CDR3 region has the DNA TGTGCCAGCAGGCGGCAGGGTATAGGCTACACCTTC. As protein: CASRRQGIGYTF.